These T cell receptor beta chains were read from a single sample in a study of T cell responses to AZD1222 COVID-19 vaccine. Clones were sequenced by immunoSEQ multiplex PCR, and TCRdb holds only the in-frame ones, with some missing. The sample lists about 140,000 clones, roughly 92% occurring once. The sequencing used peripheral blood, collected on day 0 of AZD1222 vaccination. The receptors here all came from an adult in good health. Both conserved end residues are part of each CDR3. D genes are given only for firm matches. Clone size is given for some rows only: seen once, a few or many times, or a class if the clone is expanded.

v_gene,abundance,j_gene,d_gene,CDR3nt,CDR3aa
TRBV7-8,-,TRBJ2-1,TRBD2,TGTGCCAGCAGTCCACTAGCGGGAGGGTACAATGAGCAGTTCTTC,CASSPLAGGYNEQFF
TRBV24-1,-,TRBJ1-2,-,TGTGCCACCAGCCAGGGTTCATGGGGCTACACCTTC,CATSQGSWGYTF
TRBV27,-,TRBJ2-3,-,TGTGCCAGCAGTTTTAGCGGCCGCACAGATACGCAGTATTTT,CASSFSGRTDTQYF
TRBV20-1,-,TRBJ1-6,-,TGCAGTGCTAGTGACGCAGGGGCGAATTCACCCCTCCACTTT,CSASDAGANSPLHF
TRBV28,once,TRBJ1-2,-,TGTGCCAGCAGAGCCCCGGCGCAGGGGCCCTATGGCTACACCTTC,CASRAPAQGPYGYTF
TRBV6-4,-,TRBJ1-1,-,TGTGCCAGCGGACTTACTGAGAACACTGAAGCTTTCTTT,CASGLTENTEAFF
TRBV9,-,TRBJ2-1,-,TGTGCCAGCAGCGCTCTCAATCTCCTTGATGAGCAGTTCTTC,CASSALNLLDEQFF
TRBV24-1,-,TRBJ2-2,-,TGTGCCACCAGTGACCACACCGGGGAGCTGTTTTTT,CATSDHTGELFF
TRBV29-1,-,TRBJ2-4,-,TGCAGCGTTGCAACATCGGCACCAAGGAGTGACATTCAGTACTTC,CSVATSAPRSDIQYF
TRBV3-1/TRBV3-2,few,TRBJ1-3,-,TGTGCCAGCAGCCAAGTGGGCGTCATCTCTGGAAACACCATATATTTT,CASSQVGVISGNTIYF
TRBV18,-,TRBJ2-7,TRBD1,TGTGCCAGCTCACTAGGACAGGCAACCTACGAGCAGTACTTC,CASSLGQATYEQYF
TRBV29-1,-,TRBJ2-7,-,TGCAGCGTTGAATCTGAGAGCTCCTACGAGCAGTACTTC,CSVESESSYEQYF
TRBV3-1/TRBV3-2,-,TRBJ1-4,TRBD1,TGTGCCAGCAGCCGGGGGACAGTAAATAATGAAAAACTGTTTTTT,CASSRGTVNNEKLFF
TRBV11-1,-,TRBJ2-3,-,TGTGCCAGCAGCTGGGGTCAAGGTACACACACAGATACGCAGTATTTT,CASSWGQGTHTDTQYF
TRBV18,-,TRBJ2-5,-,TGTGCCAGCTCACCCGAAGGTCGAGAGACCCAGTACTTC,CASSPEGRETQYF
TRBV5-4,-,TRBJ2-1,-,TGTGCCAGCAGCTCCCTTAGGGACGCATACAATGAGCAGTTCTTC,CASSSLRDAYNEQFF
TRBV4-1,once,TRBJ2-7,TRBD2,TGCGCCAGCAGCCAAGTCCCCACTAGCGGGAGTGAGCAGTACTTC,CASSQVPTSGSEQYF
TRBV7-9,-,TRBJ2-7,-,TGTGCCAGCAGCTTAGTTCCGGGCGACGAGCAGTACTTC,CASSLVPGDEQYF
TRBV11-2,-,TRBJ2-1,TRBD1,TGTGCCAGCAGCTTAATAAGGGGGCTAGGGGCGAATGAGCAGTTCTTC,CASSLIRGLGANEQFF
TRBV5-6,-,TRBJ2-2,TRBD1,TGTGCCAGCAGCTGGGATCCGGGACAGATCACCGGGGAGCTGTTTTTT,CASSWDPGQITGELFF
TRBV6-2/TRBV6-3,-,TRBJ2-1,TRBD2,TGTGCCAGCAGTTACTCAACTAGCGGCAGCTCCTACAATGAGCAGTTCTTC,CASSYSTSGSSYNEQFF
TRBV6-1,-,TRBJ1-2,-,TGTGCCAGCAGTGAATCTTTAGGGAACTATGGCTACACCTTC,CASSESLGNYGYTF
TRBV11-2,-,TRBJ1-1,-,TGTGCCAGCAGCTTAGTTGGGGGGAACACTGAAGCTTTCTTT,CASSLVGGNTEAFF
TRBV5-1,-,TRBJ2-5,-,TGCGCCAGCAGCTTGGGTAGGACCCAAGAGACCCAGTACTTC,CASSLGRTQETQYF
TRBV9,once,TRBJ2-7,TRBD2,TGTGCCAGCAGCGGGCTAATAAATAGCGGGAGGGCCGAGCAGTACTTC,CASSGLINSGRAEQYF
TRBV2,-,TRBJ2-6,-,TGTGCCAGCACTGCCGGACTGGGGCTCGGGGCCAACGTCCTGACTTTC,CASTAGLGLGANVLTF
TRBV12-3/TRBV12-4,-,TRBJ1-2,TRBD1,TGTGCCAGCAGTTACGAAAGGGGGCATGGCTACACCTTC,CASSYERGHGYTF
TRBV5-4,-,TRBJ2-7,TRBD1,TGTGCCAGCAGCTTGCAGACAGGGCCCTACGAGCAGTACTTC,CASSLQTGPYEQYF
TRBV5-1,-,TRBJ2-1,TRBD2,TGCGCCAGCAGCTTACTAGCGGGAGTCTCCTACAATGAGCAGTTCTTC,CASSLLAGVSYNEQFF
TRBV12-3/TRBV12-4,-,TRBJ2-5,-,TGTGCCAGCAGTCTTCAAGAGACCCAGTACTTC,CASSLQETQYF
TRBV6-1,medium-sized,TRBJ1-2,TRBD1,TGTGCCAGCAGTGAAGTCGGCGGGACAGGCTATGGCTACACCTTC,CASSEVGGTGYGYTF
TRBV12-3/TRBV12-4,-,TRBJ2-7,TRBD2,TGTGCCATCCCCGGGACTAGCGGGAACGAGCAGTACTTC,CAIPGTSGNEQYF
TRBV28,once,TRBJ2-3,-,TGTGCCAGCGGGGCCTTAGCGGTAGATACGCAGTATTTT,CASGALAVDTQYF